The 14 T cell receptor beta chains in this list originate from one sample, sequenced in a study of T cell responses to AZD1222 COVID-19 vaccine. The repertoire was sequenced with immunoSEQ multiplex PCR; TCRdb's copy has only in-frame clones and lacks some. Of roughly 150,000 clones in the sample, about 90% are singletons; the top ten hold about 4.6%. Here the sequenced sample was peripheral blood, taken on day 0 of AZD1222 vaccination. The receptors come from an adult in good health.

The chain links TRBV18 to TRBJ1-1; D possibly corresponds to TRBD1 (5 bases). V was clipped by 4 bases and J by 5 bases, with 14 bases between them. CDR1 is KGHSH and CDR2 is LQKENI in the germline V gene. The CDR3 loop spans 14 amino acids. The CDR3 region has the DNA TGTGCCAGCTCACGGGGACCAGACGGAACTGAAGCTTTCTTT. Translation gives CASSRGPDGTEAFF.

There are a few counts of this clone. This sequence joins TRBV7-6 and TRBJ2-7; D perhaps matches TRBD2 (5 bases). This CDR3 has 14 residues. Germline V lookup: CDR1 SGHVS, CDR2 FNYEAQ. Trimming took 5 bases from V and 3 from J, leaving 14 bases between them. The CDR3 nucleotides are TGTGCCAGCAGCCCCTTAGAGGGCCACTACGAGCAGTACTTC. It specifies CASSPLEGHYEQYF.

The chain recombines TRBV28 with TRBJ2-7, with 9 bases aligning to TRBD2. Germline CDR1 MDHEN, CDR2 SYDVKM. V lost 1 base to trimming and J lost 5 bases; unmatched junction nucleotides: 6. The CDR3 sequence is 15 residues long. CDR3 region: CASSLSSGTLDEQYF. In DNA, the CDR3 is TGTGCCAGCAGTTTATCTAGCGGGACCCTCGACGAGCAGTACTTC.

The chain combines TRBV28 with TRBJ1-5, with D unclear. The CDR3 has 14 amino acids. Germline V gives CDR1 MDHEN, CDR2 SYDVKM. V was pared by 8 bases and J by 2 bases, with 13 bases between. The CDR3 protein is CASRRSIGNQPQHF. The CDR3, as DNA: TGTGCCAGCCGCCGTTCTATTGGCAATCAGCCCCAGCATTTT. Based on the CDR3 plus reference TRBV28 and TRBJ1-5, the full variable domain is DVKVTQSSRYLVKRTGEKVFLECVQDMDHENMFWYRQDPGLGLRLIYFSYDVKMKEKGDIPEGYSVSREKKERFSLILESASTNQTSMYLCASRRSIGNQPQHFGDGTRLSIL.

CDR3 nucleotides: TGTGCCAGCAGCTCGGGGACTAGCGGGAGGTTAAGCACAGATACGCAGTATTTT. It specifies CASSSGTSGRLSTDTQYF. The chain combines TRBV7-3 with TRBJ2-3; 15 bases align to TRBD2. This CDR3 comprises 18 residues. V trimming: 4 bases; J trimming: 0 bases; junction bases outside the gene matches: 5. In germline, CDR1 is SGHTA, CDR2 FQGTGA.

The chain uses TRBV19 and TRBJ1-5; the D gene is possibly TRBD1 (6 bases). This CDR3 is built from 16 residues. Trimming left V 5 bases short and J 3 bases short, with 17 bases between. Germline V gene sequence: CDR1 LNHDA, CDR2 SQIVND (reference sequence). The CDR3 coding sequence is TGTGCCAGTAGTCCTTCGGCCAGGGGCCTCAATCAGCCCCAGCATTTT. This sequence encodes CASSPSARGLNQPQHF. Filled out from reference TRBV19 and TRBJ1-5, the complete variable domain reads DGGITQSPKYLFRKEGQNVTLSCEQNLNHDAMYWYRQDPGQGLRLIYYSQIVNDFQKGDIAEGYSVSREKKESFPLTVTSAQKNPTAFYLCASSPSARGLNQPQHFGDGTRLSIL.

V usage is TRBV11-3 and J usage is TRBJ2-2; 7 bases agree with TRBD1. Unmatched junction bases numbered 12, after V lost 5 bases and J lost 6 bases. The CDR3 is made up of 16 amino acids. Germline V gene data show CDR1 as SGHNT and CDR2 as YENEEA. The CDR3 region is CASSNRTGGEAGELFF. The CDR3 DNA reads TGTGCCAGCAGCAACCGGACAGGAGGCGAGGCCGGGGAGCTGTTTTTT.

The chain uses TRBV4-2 and TRBJ2-3; no clear D. Trimming left V 0 bases short and J 0 bases short, with 13 bases between. The length of the CDR3 is 17 residues. Germline CDR1 LGHNA, CDR2 YNFKEQ. The CDR3: CASSQDIRVSSTDTQYF. DNA of the CDR3: TGTGCCAGCAGCCAAGATATAAGGGTTTCTAGCACAGATACGCAGTATTTT.

The V call is TRBV9, the J call TRBJ1-1; TRBD1 agrees at 7 bases. The trim removed 4 bases at V and 9 bases at J, leaving 12 bases unmatched. The CDR3 runs to 14 residues. CDR1 SGDLS and CDR2 YYNGEE come from the germline V gene. This CDR3 is CASSSQGYRGKAFF. CDR3 in DNA: TGTGCCAGCAGCTCTCAAGGATACAGGGGTAAAGCTTTCTTT.

The chain recombines TRBV7-8 with TRBJ2-7; 12 bases agree with TRBD1. Germline V gene lookup returns CDR1 SGHVS and CDR2 FQNEAQ. The trim removed 5 bases at V and 0 bases at J, leaving 11 bases unmatched. This CDR3 has 18 residues. The DNA of the CDR3 is TGTGCCAGCAGCAATCCGGGACAGGGGGCCATCGACTCCTACGAGCAGTACTTC. It translates to CASSNPGQGAIDSYEQYF.

This CDR3 is CASSLWLGNRAGANVLTF. Written as DNA, the CDR3 is TGTGCCAGCAGTTTATGGCTGGGTAACAGGGCTGGGGCCAACGTCCTGACTTTC. V and J are TRBV28 and TRBJ2-6; TRBD1 is a possible D gene (6 bases). CDR1 and CDR2 from the germline V gene are MDHEN and SYDVKM. CDR3 length equals 18 residues. V was pared by 0 bases and J by 2 bases, with 14 bases between.

This sequence joins TRBV27 and TRBJ1-2; the D gene is possibly TRBD1 (5 bases). Per the germline V gene, CDR1 is MNHEY and CDR2 is SMNVEV (reference sequence). Trimming shortened V by 6 bases and J by 6 bases, and 29 bases separated the two germline ends. CDR3 length: 18 amino acids. In DNA form, the CDR3 reads TGTGCCAGCAGCCCCGTAAGGGGAGGTGTCAGAGGAGCCCATGGCTACACCTTC. Amino acid sequence: CASSPVRGGVRGAHGYTF.

The J gene is TRBJ2-2, the V gene TRBV3-1 (or the pseudogene TRBV3-2), with D perhaps TRBD1 (5 bases). Germline CDR1 LGHDT, CDR2 YNNKEL (reference sequence). CDR3 size: 14 residues. V lost 5 bases, J lost 7 bases, and 14 bases lay in between. Here the CDR3 reads CASSRQSYGGELFF. CDR3 coding DNA: TGTGCCAGCAGCAGACAGTCGTACGGCGGGGAGCTGTTTTTT.

The gene calls are TRBV7-9 and TRBJ2-1; a weak D match, TRBD2 (5 bases). Trimming took 3 bases from V and 2 from J, leaving 11 bases between them. Germline loops: CDR1 SEHNR, CDR2 FQNEAQ (reference sequence). The CDR3 covers 15 residues. CDR3 DNA sequence: TGTGCCAGCAGCTTTATCGGGAAGGCCTACAATGAGCAGTTCTTC. Its translation is CASSFIGKAYNEQFF. Full variable domain (missing parts from reference TRBV7-9 and TRBJ2-1): DTGVSQNPRHKITKRGQNVTFRCDPISEHNRLYWYRQTLGQGPEFLTYFQNEAQLEKSRLLSDRFSAERPKGSFSTLEIQRTEQGDSAMYLCASSFIGKAYNEQFFGPGTRLTVL.